The entry below gives a single T cell receptor beta chain sequence along with its context. CDR3 length equals 17 residues. CDR1 MNHEY and CDR2 SMNVEV come from the germline V gene (reference sequence). V lost 6 bases, J lost 4 bases, and 12 bases stayed unmatched. These data originate in a study of T cell responses to AZD1222 COVID-19 vaccine. Some clones are missing from TCRdb's copy, which holds only in-frame ones; the method was immunoSEQ multiplex PCR. The sample yields about 81,000 clones, 80% to 95% seen once. The clonotype comes from an adult who received the AZD1222 COVID-19 vaccine. V gene TRBV27 combines with J gene TRBJ2-3; 11 nucleotides align to TRBD2. Here the sequenced sample was peripheral blood, taken 28 days after the second AZD1222 dose. Here the CDR3 reads CASRRLAGPLRADTQYF. CDR3 nucleotide sequence: TGTGCCAGCAGGCGACTAGCGGGGCCCTTACGGGCAGATACGCAGTATTTT.